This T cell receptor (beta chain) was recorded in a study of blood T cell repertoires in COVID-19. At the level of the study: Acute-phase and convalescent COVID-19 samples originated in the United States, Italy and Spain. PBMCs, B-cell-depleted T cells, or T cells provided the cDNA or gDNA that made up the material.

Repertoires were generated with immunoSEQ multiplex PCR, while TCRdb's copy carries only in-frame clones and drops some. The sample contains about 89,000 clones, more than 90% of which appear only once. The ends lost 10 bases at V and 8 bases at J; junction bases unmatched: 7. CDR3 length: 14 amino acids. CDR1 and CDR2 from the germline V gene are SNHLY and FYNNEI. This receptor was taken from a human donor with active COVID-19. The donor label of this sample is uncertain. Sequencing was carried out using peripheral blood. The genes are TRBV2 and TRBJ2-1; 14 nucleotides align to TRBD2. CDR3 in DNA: TGTGCCACGGGGACTAGCGGGGGCAGGCATGAGCAGTTCTTC. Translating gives CATGTSGGRHEQFF.